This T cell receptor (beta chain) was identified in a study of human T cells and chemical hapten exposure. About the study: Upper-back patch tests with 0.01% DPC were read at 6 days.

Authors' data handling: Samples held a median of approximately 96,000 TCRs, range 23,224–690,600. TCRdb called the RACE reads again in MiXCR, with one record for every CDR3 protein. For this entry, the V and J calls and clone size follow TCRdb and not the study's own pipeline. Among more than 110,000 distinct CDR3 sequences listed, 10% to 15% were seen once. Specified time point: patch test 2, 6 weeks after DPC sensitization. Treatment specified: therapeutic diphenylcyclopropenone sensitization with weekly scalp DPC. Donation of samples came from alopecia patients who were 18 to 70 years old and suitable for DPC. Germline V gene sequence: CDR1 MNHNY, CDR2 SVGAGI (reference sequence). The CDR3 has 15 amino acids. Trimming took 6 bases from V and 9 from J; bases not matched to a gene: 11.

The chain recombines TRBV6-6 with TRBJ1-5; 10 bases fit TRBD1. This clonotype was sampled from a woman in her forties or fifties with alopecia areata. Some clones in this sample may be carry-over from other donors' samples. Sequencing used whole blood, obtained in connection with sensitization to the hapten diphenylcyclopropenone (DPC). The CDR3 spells CASRAGTGVFVPQHF. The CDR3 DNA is TGTGCCAGCAGGGCCGGGACAGGGGTTTTCGTGCCCCAGCATTTT.